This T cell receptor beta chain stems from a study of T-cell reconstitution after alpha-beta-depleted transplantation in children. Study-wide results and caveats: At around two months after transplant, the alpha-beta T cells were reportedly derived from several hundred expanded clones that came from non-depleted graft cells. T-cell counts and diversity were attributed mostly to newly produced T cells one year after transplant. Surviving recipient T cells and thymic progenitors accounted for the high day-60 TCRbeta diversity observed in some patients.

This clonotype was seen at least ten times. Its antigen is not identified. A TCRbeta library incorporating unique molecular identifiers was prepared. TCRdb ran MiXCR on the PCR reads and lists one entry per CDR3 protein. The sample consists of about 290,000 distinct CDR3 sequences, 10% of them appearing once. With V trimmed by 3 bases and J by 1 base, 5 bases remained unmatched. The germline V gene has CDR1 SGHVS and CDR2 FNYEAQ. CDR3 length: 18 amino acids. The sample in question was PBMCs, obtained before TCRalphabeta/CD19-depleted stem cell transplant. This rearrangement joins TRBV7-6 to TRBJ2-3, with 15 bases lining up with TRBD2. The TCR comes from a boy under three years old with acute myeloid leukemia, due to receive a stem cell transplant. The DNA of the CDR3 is TGTGCCAGCAGCTTGAGGACTAGCGGGAGGGCCCGCACAGATACGCAGTATTTT. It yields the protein CASSLRTSGRARTDTQYF.